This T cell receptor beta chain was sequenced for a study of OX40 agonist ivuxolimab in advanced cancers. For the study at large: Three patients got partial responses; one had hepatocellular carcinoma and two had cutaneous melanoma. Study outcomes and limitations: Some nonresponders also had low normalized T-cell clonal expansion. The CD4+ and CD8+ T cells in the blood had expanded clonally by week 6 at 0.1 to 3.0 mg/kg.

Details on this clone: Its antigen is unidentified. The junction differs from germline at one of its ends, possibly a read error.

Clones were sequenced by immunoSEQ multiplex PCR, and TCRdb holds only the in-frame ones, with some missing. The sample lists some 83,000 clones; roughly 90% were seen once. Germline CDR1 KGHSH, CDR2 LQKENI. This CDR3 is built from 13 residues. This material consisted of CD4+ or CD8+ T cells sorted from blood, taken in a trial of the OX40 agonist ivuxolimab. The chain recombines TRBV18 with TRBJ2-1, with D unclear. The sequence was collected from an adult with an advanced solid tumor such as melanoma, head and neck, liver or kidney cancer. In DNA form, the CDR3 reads TGTGTCAGCTCACCTTCAGTCACCTTAGAGCAGTTCTTC. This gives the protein CVSSPSVTLEQFF.